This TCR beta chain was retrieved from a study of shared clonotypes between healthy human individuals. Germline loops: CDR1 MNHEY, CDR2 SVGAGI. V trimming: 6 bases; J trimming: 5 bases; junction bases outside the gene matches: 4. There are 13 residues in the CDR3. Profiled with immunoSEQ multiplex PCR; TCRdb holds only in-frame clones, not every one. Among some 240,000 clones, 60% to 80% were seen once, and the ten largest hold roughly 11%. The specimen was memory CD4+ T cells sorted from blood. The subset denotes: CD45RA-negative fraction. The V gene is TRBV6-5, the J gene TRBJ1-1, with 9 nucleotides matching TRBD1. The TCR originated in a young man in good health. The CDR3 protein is CASRTGTGTEAFF. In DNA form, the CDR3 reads TGTGCCAGCAGGACCGGGACAGGGACTGAAGCTTTCTTT.